This is a list of T cell receptor beta chains from one sample in a study of T-cell memory formation after mild COVID-19. MiXCR, run by TCRdb on the 5' RACE reads, gives a single entry per CDR3 protein. This sample carries 540,000 or so distinct CDR3 sequences, roughly 20% of them seen once, and the ten largest clones take approximately 12%. Sample: PBMCs or a T cell subset sorted from them (not recorded which). The receptors come from an adult woman who had mild COVID-19 (a few samples of this study predate the infection). Cell type and time point are not known. Each CDR3 is given with its conserved first and last residue. A D gene is named only where the DNA matches it firmly. Some rows have no size entry. The others give once, few or many, or a class for an expanded clone.

-,-,TRBV4-3,TRBJ2-1,CASSQDAESSYNEQFF,TGCGCCAGCAGCCAAGACGCAGAGAGCTCCTACAATGAGCAGTTCTTC
-,few,TRBV12-3/TRBV12-4,TRBJ1-2,CASSRNRGEYGYTF,TGTGCCAGCAGTCGGAACCGGGGGGAGTATGGCTACACCTTC
-,few,TRBV7-3,TRBJ2-1,CASSVDDNEQFF,TGTGCCAGCAGCGTTGACGATAATGAGCAGTTCTTC
-,-,TRBV7-2,TRBJ2-2,CASSSSAGSNTGELFF,TGTGCCAGCAGCTCTTCGGCAGGGTCGAACACCGGGGAGCTGTTTTTT
TRBD2,-,TRBV19,TRBJ2-7,CASSKGLAGHEQYF,TGTGCCAGTAGTAAGGGACTAGCGGGCCACGAGCAGTACTTC
TRBD1,-,TRBV27,TRBJ1-1,CASSLFPGGITEAFF,TGTGCCAGCAGTTTATTTCCAGGGGGCATCACTGAAGCTTTCTTT
-,few,TRBV12-3/TRBV12-4,TRBJ2-7,CASSPELGGYEQYF,TGTGCCAGCAGCCCTGAACTTGGGGGCTACGAGCAGTACTTC
TRBD1,few,TRBV24-1,TRBJ2-3,CATSQPGQGTDTQYF,TGTGCCACCAGCCAACCGGGACAGGGTACAGATACGCAGTATTTT
TRBD2,-,TRBV6-2/TRBV6-3,TRBJ2-3,CASRISGGAEYF,TGTGCCAGCAGGATTAGCGGGGGGGCGGAGTATTTT
TRBD2,few,TRBV14,TRBJ2-3,CASSPLIGAGVTDTQYF,TGTGCCAGCAGCCCCCTAATTGGAGCGGGGGTCACAGATACGCAGTATTTT
TRBD2,-,TRBV12-3/TRBV12-4,TRBJ2-3,CASSPNSGGAKDTQYF,TGTGCCAGCAGTCCCAATAGCGGGGGGGCAAAAGATACGCAGTATTTT
TRBD1,few,TRBV2,TRBJ1-6,CASRADRVDNSPLHF,TGTGCCAGCAGAGCAGACAGGGTAGATAATTCACCCCTCCACTTT
-,-,TRBV20-1,TRBJ1-2,CSAASTDYGYTF,TGCAGTGCCGCCTCGACAGACTATGGCTACACCTTC
-,few,TRBV6-4,TRBJ1-5,CASSAGGSQPQHF,TGTGCCAGCAGTGCGGGAGGGAGCCAGCCCCAGCATTTT
-,-,TRBV2,TRBJ1-5,CASSFDSIQRQPQHF,TGTGCCAGCAGTTTCGACAGCATACAGCGACAGCCCCAGCATTTT
TRBD1,-,TRBV12-3/TRBV12-4,TRBJ2-1,CASSPRDSKYNEQFF,TGTGCCAGCAGTCCCCGGGACAGCAAGTACAATGAGCAGTTCTTC
-,few,TRBV2,TRBJ2-2,CASTPSGGNTGELFF,TGTGCCAGCACCCCGTCCGGCGGCAACACCGGGGAGCTGTTTTTT
-,many,TRBV5-1,TRBJ2-3,CASSLEGGADTQYF,TGCGCCAGCAGCTTGGAGGGGGGAGCAGATACGCAGTATTTT
TRBD1,few,TRBV6-6,TRBJ1-2,CASSQTGGGYGYTF,TGTGCCAGCAGTCAGACAGGGGGCGGCTATGGCTACACCTTC
-,-,TRBV6-2/TRBV6-3,TRBJ1-1,CASGDQGNTEAFF,TGTGCCAGCGGAGACCAGGGGAACACTGAAGCTTTCTTT
-,-,TRBV3-1,TRBJ2-7,CASTTPGYEQYF,TGTGCCAGCACCACCCCCGGCTACGAGCAGTACTTC
TRBD2,few,TRBV4-2,TRBJ2-1,CASSQDPASGTYNEQFF,TGTGCCAGCAGCCAAGACCCGGCTAGCGGGACCTACAATGAGCAGTTCTTC
-,-,TRBV5-6,TRBJ1-1,CASSLTLQNTEAFF,TGTGCCAGCAGCCTGACACTACAGAACACTGAAGCTTTCTTT
-,-,TRBV30,TRBJ1-4,CACGVLNEKLFF,TGTGCCTGCGGGGTTCTTAATGAAAAACTGTTTTTT
-,-,TRBV28,TRBJ1-2,CAIGTSDYGYTF,TGTGCCATCGGGACATCTGACTATGGCTACACCTTC
TRBD1,-,TRBV20-1,TRBJ2-1,CSARRDRGPSISSYNEQFF,TGCAGTGCTAGGAGGGACAGGGGCCCTTCAATTAGCTCCTACAATGAGCAGTTCTTC
-,-,TRBV13,TRBJ1-1,CASSKGVRAFF,TGTGCCAGCAGCAAAGGGGTGAGGGCTTTCTTT
TRBD2,-,TRBV24-1,TRBJ2-1,CATSDPGLAGAIGEQFF,TGTGCCACCAGTGACCCGGGACTAGCGGGGGCCATTGGTGAGCAGTTCTTC